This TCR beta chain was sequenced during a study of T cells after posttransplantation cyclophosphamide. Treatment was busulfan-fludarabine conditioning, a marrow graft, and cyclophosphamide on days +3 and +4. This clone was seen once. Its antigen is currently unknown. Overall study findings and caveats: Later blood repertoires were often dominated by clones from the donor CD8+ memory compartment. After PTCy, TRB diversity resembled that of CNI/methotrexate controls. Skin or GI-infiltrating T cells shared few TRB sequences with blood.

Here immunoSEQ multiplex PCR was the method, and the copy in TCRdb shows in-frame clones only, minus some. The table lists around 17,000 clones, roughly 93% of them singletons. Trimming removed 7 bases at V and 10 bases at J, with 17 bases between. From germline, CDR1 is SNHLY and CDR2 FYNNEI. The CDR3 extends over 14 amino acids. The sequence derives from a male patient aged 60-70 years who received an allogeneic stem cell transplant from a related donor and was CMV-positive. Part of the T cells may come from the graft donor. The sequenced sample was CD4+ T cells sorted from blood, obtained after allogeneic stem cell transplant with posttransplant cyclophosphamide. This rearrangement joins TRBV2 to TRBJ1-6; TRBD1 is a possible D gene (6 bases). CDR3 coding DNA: TGTGCCAGCAACAGGGAAGGGCAAGGATCACCCCTCCACTTT. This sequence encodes CASNREGQGSPLHF.